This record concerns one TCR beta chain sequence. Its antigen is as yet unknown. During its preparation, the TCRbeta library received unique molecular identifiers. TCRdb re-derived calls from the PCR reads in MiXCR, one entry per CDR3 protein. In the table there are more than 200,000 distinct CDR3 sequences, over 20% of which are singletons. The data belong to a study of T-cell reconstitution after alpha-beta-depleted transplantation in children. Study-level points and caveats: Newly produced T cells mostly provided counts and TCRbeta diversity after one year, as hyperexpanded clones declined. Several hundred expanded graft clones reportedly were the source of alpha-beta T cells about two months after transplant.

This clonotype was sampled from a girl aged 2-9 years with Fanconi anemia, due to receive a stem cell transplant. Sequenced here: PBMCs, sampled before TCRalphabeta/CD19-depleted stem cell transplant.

The CDR3 loop reads CASRLKRDSYNEQFF. The CDR3 region has the DNA TGTGCCAGCAGACTAAAGCGGGACTCCTACAATGAGCAGTTCTTC. The chain carries TRBV13 and TRBJ2-1, with 7 bases matching TRBD2. Germline CDR1 PRHDT, CDR2 FYEKMQ (reference sequence). The CDR3 runs to 15 residues. The V segment lost 6 bases and the J segment 0 bases; nucleotides outside the gene matches: 5.